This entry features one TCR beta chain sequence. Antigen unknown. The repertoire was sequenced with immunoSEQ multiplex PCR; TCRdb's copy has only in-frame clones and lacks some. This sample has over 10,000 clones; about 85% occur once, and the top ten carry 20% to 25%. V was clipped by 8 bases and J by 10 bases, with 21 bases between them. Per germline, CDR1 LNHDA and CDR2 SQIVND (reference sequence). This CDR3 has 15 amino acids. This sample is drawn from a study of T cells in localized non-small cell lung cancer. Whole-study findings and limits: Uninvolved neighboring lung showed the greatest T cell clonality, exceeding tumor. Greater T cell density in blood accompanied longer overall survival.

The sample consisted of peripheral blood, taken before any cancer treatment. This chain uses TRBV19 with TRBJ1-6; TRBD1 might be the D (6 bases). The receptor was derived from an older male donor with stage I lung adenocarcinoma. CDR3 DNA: TGTGCCAGTGGGAGAGATTACAGGGTAGAGTCACCCCTCCACTTT. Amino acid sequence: CASGRDYRVESPLHF.